What follows are 21 T cell receptor beta chains derived from one specimen sequenced in a study of T cells in Graves' hyperthyroidism and ophthalmopathy. RNA transcripts gave rise to amplified TCR beta CDR3 regions. The study used the HTBI primer set for a first-round RT-PCR of the TCR CDR3. TCRdb reanalysed the multiplex PCR reads using MiXCR and keeps one entry per CDR3 protein. Of around 600,000 distinct CDR3 sequences in the sample, over 12% were seen once. Sequencing was done on a sample of blood. These receptors all come from a woman between 18 and 29 years old with Graves' ophthalmopathy.

This clonotype was seen repeatedly, ten times or more. The chain employs TRBV27 and TRBJ1-5, with TRBD1 as a possible D gene (5 bases). The V gene's germline CDR1 is MNHEY and CDR2 SMNVEV (reference sequence). The length of the CDR3 is 15 residues. With 2 bases removed from V and 1 base from J, the gap between germline ends came to 9 bases. In DNA form, the CDR3 reads TGTGCCAGCAGTTTAAGAGGGGAGAGCAATCAGCCCCAGCATTTT. Encoded protein: CASSLRGESNQPQHF.

This clonotype was detected ten times or more. V gene TRBV6-1 combines with J gene TRBJ1-1; D not resolved. Germline V gene sequence: CDR1 MNHNS, CDR2 SASEGT. The V end was cut by 7 bases, the J end by 1 base, with 13 bases between. CDR3 size: 14 residues. The CDR3 region has the DNA TGTGCCAGCACCCAACTGGCGGGGAACACTGAAGCTTTCTTT. Amino acids: CASTQLAGNTEAFF.

This chain links TRBV2 with TRBJ2-7; D may be TRBD1 or TRBD2 (5 bases each). V lost 8 bases and J lost 2, with 19 bases in between. The CDR3 consists of 15 residues. Germline lookup yields CDR1 SNHLY and CDR2 FYNNEI. The DNA for the CDR3 is TGTGCCAGCTCAAACCGGGGCACCGGGGCCTACGAGCAGTACTTC. Translation gives CASSNRGTGAYEQYF.

This clonotype was observed many times. The genes are TRBV2 and TRBJ2-5; TRBD2 agrees at 8 bases. Trimming took 7 bases from V and 10 from J; bases not matched to a gene: 5. The length of the CDR3 is 11 residues. Germline V gene lookup returns CDR1 SNHLY and CDR2 FYNNEI. CDR3 region: CASTGGGDQYF. The CDR3, as DNA: TGTGCCAGCACCGGGGGGGGGGACCAGTACTTC. The variable domain in full, completed from reference TRBV2 and TRBJ2-5, reads EPEVTQTPSHQVTQMGQEVILRCVPISNHLYFYWYRQILGQKVEFLVSFYNNEISEKSEIFDDQFSVERPDGSNFTLKIRSTKLEDSAMYFCASTGGGDQYFGPGTRLLVL.

This clonotype was counted many times. CDR3 residues: CAPHADGSPLHF. The CDR3 bases are TGTGCCCCTCACGCCGATGGATCACCCCTCCACTTT. The genes are TRBV30 and TRBJ1-6; unclear D gene. Trimming cost V 8 bases and J 10 bases, with 15 bases left between them. This CDR3 has 12 residues. Germline V gene data show CDR1 as GTSNPN and CDR2 as SVGIG (reference sequence).

This clonotype was recorded many times. V usage is TRBV12-3 or TRBV12-4 and J usage is TRBJ2-1; possibly TRBD2 for D (6 bases). This CDR3 has 16 residues. V lost 3 bases to trimming and J lost 7 bases, with 19 bases between them. The CDR3 loop reads CASSFIAPAGHNEQFF. Written as DNA, the CDR3 is TGTGCCAGCAGTTTCATTGCCCCAGCGGGCCATAATGAGCAGTTCTTC.

This clonotype was observed at least ten times. The V call is TRBV12-3 or TRBV12-4, the J call TRBJ1-5; 7 bases align to TRBD1. This CDR3 spans 14 amino acids. The J segment lost 2 bases and the V segment lost 7 bases, leaving 5 bases of the junction unmatched. The CDR3 is CASNPDRGNQPQHF. In DNA, the CDR3 is TGTGCCAGCAACCCCGACAGGGGCAATCAGCCCCAGCATTTT.

The V call is TRBV15, the J call TRBJ1-1; the D is unclear. The CDR3 is made up of 14 amino acids. The germline CDR1 and CDR2 sequences are LNHNV and YYDKDF (reference sequence). Trimming stripped 0 bases from V and 4 bases from J, with 9 bases between. Here the CDR3 reads CATSRDQRATEAFF. As DNA, the CDR3 is TGTGCCACCAGCAGAGATCAACGGGCCACTGAAGCTTTCTTT.

The chain is built from TRBV9 and TRBJ1-2; possibly TRBD1 for D (6 bases). The CDR3 contains 16 residues. Germline V gene data show CDR1 as SGDLS and CDR2 as YYNGEE. Trimming shortened V by 0 bases and J by 8 bases, and 20 bases separated the two germline ends. The CDR3 bases are TGTGCCAGCAGCGTAGAATTCTCTGGGGGCGCCGAGGGCTACACCTTC. Translation: CASSVEFSGGAEGYTF.

The sample holds many counts of this clonotype. The V call is TRBV28, the J call TRBJ1-2; D uncertain. Between the trimmed V and J ends, which lost 6 bases and 1 base, there was a span of 18 bases. From germline, CDR1 is MDHEN and CDR2 SYDVKM. The CDR3 is 16 amino acids. The CDR3 DNA reads as TGTGCCAGCAGCCACGCAAGTGGGCGGGGTAACTATGGCTACACCTTC. Translated, it gives CASSHASGRGNYGYTF.

This clonotype was observed many times. The chain recombines TRBV27 with TRBJ2-3, with 11 positions matching TRBD2. The CDR3 length is 15 residues. Germline V gene sequence: CDR1 MNHEY, CDR2 SMNVEV (reference sequence). Trimming removed 7 bases from V and 6 bases from J; junction bases left unmatched: 9. CDR3 amino acids: CASILSGRAGDTQYF. As DNA, the CDR3 is TGTGCCAGCATTCTTAGCGGGAGGGCCGGGGATACGCAGTATTTT.

The chain links TRBV19 to TRBJ2-1; 7 bases fit TRBD1. The ends lost 3 bases at V and 4 bases at J; junction bases unmatched: 0. This CDR3 spans 13 amino acids. Germline V gene data show CDR1 as LNHDA and CDR2 as SQIVND (reference sequence). Here the CDR3 reads CASSMTGYNEQFF. DNA for the CDR3: TGTGCCAGTAGTATGACAGGGTACAATGAGCAGTTCTTC.

This clonotype has just a few counts. The chain couples TRBV7-3 to TRBJ2-2; 10 bases line up with TRBD2. The CDR3 is made up of 15 amino acids. Germline loops: CDR1 SGHTA, CDR2 FQGTGA. V lost 2 bases to trimming and J lost 4 bases; unmatched junction nucleotides: 1. CDR3 in amino acids: CASSLGLAATGELFF. DNA of the CDR3: TGTGCCAGCAGCTTAGGACTAGCGGCCACCGGGGAGCTGTTTTTT. Based on the CDR3 plus reference TRBV7-3 and TRBJ2-2, the full variable domain is GAGVSQTPSNKVTEKGKYVELRCDPISGHTALYWYRQSLGQGPEFLIYFQGTGAADDSGLPNDRFFAVRPEGSVSTLKIQRTERGDSAVYLCASSLGLAATGELFFGEGSRLTVL.

This clonotype was counted many times. V usage is TRBV12-3 or TRBV12-4 and J usage is TRBJ1-5; no firm D call. V lost 5 bases and J 7 bases, leaving 18 bases between the germline ends. This CDR3 region has 15 residues. CDR3 sequence: CASSLDGQLRQPQHF. In DNA form, the CDR3 reads TGTGCCAGCAGTCTCGACGGGCAGTTGAGACAGCCCCAGCATTTT.

On this clonotype itself: This may stem from a read error, because a much larger clone lies one nucleotide away. As DNA, the CDR3 is TGTGCCAGCAGCCAACTTGGGACAGGGAAATCACCCCCCCACTTT. Its protein is CASSQLGTGKSPPHF. The V gene is TRBV28, the J gene TRBJ1-6; the match to TRBD1 covers 9 bases. Germline V gene data show CDR1 as MDHEN and CDR2 as SYDVKM. This CDR3 region has 15 residues. Using reference TRBV28 and TRBJ1-6 for the parts outside the CDR3, the full variable domain is DVKVTQSSRYLVKRTGEKVFLECVQDMDHENMFWYRQDPGLGLRLIYFSYDVKMKEKGDIPEGYSVSREKKERFSLILESASTNQTSMYLCASSQLGTGKSPPHFGNGTRLTVT.

This clonotype occurred many times. This sequence joins TRBV6-1 and TRBJ1-1; 9 nucleotides match TRBD1. Per germline, CDR1 MNHNS and CDR2 SASEGT. The V and J ends lost 3 bases and 1 base, in that order; junction bases with no gene match: 3. This CDR3 spans 15 amino acids. The CDR3 bases are TGTGCCAGCAGTGACCTGACAGGGGGGAACACTGAAGCTTTCTTT. Protein sequence: CASSDLTGGNTEAFF.

The table lists this clonotype with many counts. This rearrangement joins TRBV29-1 to TRBJ1-3; D gene uncertain. Trimming cost V 2 bases and J 0 bases, with 5 bases left between them. Germline V gene data show CDR1 as SQVTM and CDR2 as ANQGSEA. The CDR3 runs 13 residues. CDR3 region: CSVEPGSGNTIYF. The CDR3 region has the DNA TGCAGCGTTGAACCAGGCTCTGGAAACACCATATATTTT.

This clonotype was picked up many times. The chain joins TRBV19 to TRBJ2-2, with D tentatively TRBD2 (6 bases). The CDR3 totals 14 residues. V lost 3 bases, J lost 5 bases, and 10 bases lay in between. Germline V gene lookup returns CDR1 LNHDA and CDR2 SQIVND (reference sequence). DNA of the CDR3: TGTGCCAGTAGTATGAGGGAGGTTACCGGGGAGCTGTTTTTT. It specifies CASSMREVTGELFF.

This clonotype was found many times. This sequence joins TRBV6-2 or TRBV6-3 and TRBJ1-5; 7 bases align to TRBD1. The CDR3 has 14 residues. The ends lost 6 bases at V and 0 bases at J; junction bases unmatched: 2. CDR1 is MNHEY, CDR2 SVGEGT, per germline. CDR3 sequence reads: CASRGTASNQPQHF. The CDR3 coding sequence is TGTGCCAGCAGAGGGACAGCTAGCAATCAGCCCCAGCATTTT.

The V call is TRBV28, the J call TRBJ2-3; TRBD2 matches 9 bases. Trimming removed 3 bases from V and 1 base from J; junction bases left unmatched: 8. The germline V gene encodes CDR1 MDHEN and CDR2 SYDVKM. This CDR3 contains 17 residues. The CDR3 sequence: CASSFPGGRAGTDTQYF. The CDR3, as DNA: TGTGCCAGCAGTTTCCCTGGCGGGAGGGCCGGCACAGATACGCAGTATTTT.

V and J are TRBV3-1 and TRBJ2-3, with 10 bases that match TRBD2. V dropped 2 bases and J dropped 2; count of bases not matched to a gene: 7. The length of the CDR3 is 17 residues. Per the germline V gene, CDR1 is LGHDT and CDR2 is YNNKEL (reference sequence). The CDR3 nucleotides are TGTGCCAGCAGCCAACGGAGCGGGAGGGCCCCCACAGATACGCAGTATTTT. Translation: CASSQRSGRAPTDTQYF.